The entry below gives a single T cell receptor (beta chain) sequence along with its context. Its target is unknown. The authors incorporated unique molecular identifiers into the TCR beta cDNA libraries. Via MiXCR, TCRdb re-called the PCR reads, giving one row per CDR3 protein. The repertoire holds approximately 360,000 distinct CDR3 sequences, with roughly 30% as singletons. The source of the sample is a study of post-analysis software for immune sequencing data. Per germline, CDR1 LNHNV and CDR2 YYDKDF (reference sequence). V was trimmed by 6 bases and J by 6 bases, leaving 12 bases between them. The CDR3 totals 13 residues. Overall study findings and caveats: Higher frequency in patients than in controls was seen for about five TRBV segments, with TRBV5-6, TRBV5-1 and TRBV20-1 among them.

The chain joins TRBV15 to TRBJ1-5; no definite D call. The clonotype was recovered from a girl aged 5-17 years with multiple sclerosis. Sequenced: blood. The CDR3 sequence: CATSFKDGQPQHF. The CDR3 DNA reads TGTGCCACCAGTTTTAAGGACGGTCAGCCCCAGCATTTT.